This T cell receptor beta chain was found in a study of blood T cell repertoires in COVID-19. Study details: Sites in the United States, Italy and Spain provided acute and convalescent COVID-19 samples. T cells, B-cell-depleted T cells, or PBMCs supplied cDNA or gDNA.

In the original workflow: Amplified reference gene primers provided the basis for estimating nucleated cell counts. Sequenced by immunoSEQ multiplex PCR; TCRdb stores in-frame clones only, minus some. V and J calls and clone size are those listed in that table; D and trimming were worked out from the DNA. The sample lists about 380,000 clones; about four fifths were seen once. V was trimmed by 7 bases and J by 4 bases, leaving 16 bases between them. The CDR3 contains 14 residues. CDR1 is MNHEY, CDR2 SVGAGI, per germline. Sequences were obtained from peripheral blood. The chain carries TRBV6-5 and TRBJ1-1; the D gene is possibly TRBD1 (6 bases). The clonotype comes from a human donor with acute or convalescent COVID-19. The donor label of this sample is uncertain. CDR3 bases: TGTGCCAGCACGGCCCCCGGGGGGCTCACTGAAGCTTTCTTT. This gives the protein CASTAPGGLTEAFF.